This T cell receptor (beta chain) stems from a study of T cells in Graves' hyperthyroidism and ophthalmopathy. Across the study: Peripheral blood sampling occurred at initial diagnosis, before any treatment. Study observations and caveats: Blood samples included most of the expanded thyroid clonotypes exceeding 0.001.

This clonotype was counted ten times or more. Its antigen is currently unknown. Amplification of TCR beta CDR3 regions used RNA as the template. Carried out on the TCR CDR3, a first-round RT-PCR used the HTBI primer set. TCRdb called the multiplex PCR reads again in MiXCR, with one record for every CDR3 protein. The top ten clones hold roughly 49% of a sample with about 200,000 distinct CDR3 sequences, about a sixth of them seen once. Germline V CDR1 and CDR2: LNHDA, SQIVND (reference sequence). V was trimmed by 3 bases and J by 3 bases, leaving 11 bases between them. This CDR3 region has 14 residues. The specimen was blood. This TCR came from a woman between 45 and 60 years old with Graves' hyperthyroidism. This sequence joins TRBV19 and TRBJ1-1; D is uncertain. CDR3 coding DNA: TGTGCCAGTAGTATGGGCCTCCTCGACACTGAAGCTTTCTTT. Amino acid sequence: CASSMGLLDTEAFF.